This is a list of T cell receptor beta chains from one sample in a study of shared clonotypes between healthy human individuals. Measured with immunoSEQ multiplex PCR; TCRdb has only the in-frame clones, and not every one. The data hold millions of clones, with 85% to 95% observed a single time. Sequencing was performed on naive CD4+ T cells sorted from blood. The receptors stem from a young man in good health. Both conserved end residues are part of each CDR3. D genes are given only for firm matches. Clone size, where shown, is once, few, many, or a class for clones that have expanded.

clone_size d_call j_call v_call cdr3_aa cdr3_nt
. . TRBJ1-2 TRBV4-1 CASSPLGISGRTFYGYTF TGCGCCAGCAGCCCCTTAGGTATATCGGGTAGGACCTTCTATGGCTACACCTTC
. . TRBJ2-7 TRBV7-3 CASSLVATGSHEQYF TGTGCCAGCAGCTTAGTAGCCACGGGAAGCCACGAGCAGTACTTC
. . TRBJ2-7 TRBV13 CASSLAPRSWPSSYEQYF TGTGCCAGCAGCTTAGCGCCCCGTAGTTGGCCAAGCTCCTACGAGCAGTACTTC
once . TRBJ2-1 TRBV11-2 CASSLNEQFF TGTGCCAGCAGCCTCAATGAGCAGTTCTTC
once TRBD2 TRBJ2-2 TRBV19 CASTRGVGETGELFF TGTGCCAGTACCCGGGGGGTCGGGGAAACCGGGGAGCTGTTTTTT
. . TRBJ2-7 TRBV25-1 CASSEIALREESYEQYF TGTGCCAGCAGTGAGATTGCTCTTAGGGAAGAATCCTACGAGCAGTACTTC
. . TRBJ2-7 TRBV18 CASSPRRGRSYEQYF TGTGCCAGCTCACCCCGTCGGGGCCGCTCCTACGAGCAGTACTTC
few TRBD1 TRBJ2-7 TRBV18 CASSPPGQGTYEQYF TGTGCCAGCTCACCACCGGGACAGGGAACCTACGAGCAGTACTTC
. . TRBJ1-1 TRBV19 CASSQTGGPGFEAFF TGTGCCAGTAGCCAGACAGGAGGCCCTGGGTTTGAAGCTTTCTTT
. . TRBJ1-3 TRBV6-5 CASSSDPPRAGNTIYF TGTGCCAGCAGTTCAGACCCCCCCAGGGCTGGAAACACCATATATTTT
. . TRBJ1-1 TRBV11-3 CASSVTGNTEAFF TGTGCCAGCAGCGTGACAGGGAACACTGAAGCTTTCTTT
. TRBD2 TRBJ2-3 TRBV2 CASKANGGRTDTQYF TGTGCCAGCAAGGCCAACGGCGGGAGGACAGATACGCAGTATTTT
. TRBD1 TRBJ1-5 TRBV6-5 CASTRGSQPQHF TGTGCCAGCACCAGGGGGAGTCAGCCCCAGCATTTT
. TRBD1 TRBJ2-5 TRBV19 CASSGQGRETQYF TGTGCCAGTAGTGGACAGGGACGCGAGACCCAGTACTTC
. . TRBJ2-7 TRBV28 CASSSGTVSSYEQYF TGTGCCAGCAGTTCGGGGACCGTTAGCTCCTACGAGCAGTACTTC
. . TRBJ1-6 TRBV6-1 CASSEALRSPLHF TGTGCCAGCAGTGAAGCGCTTCGGTCACCCCTCCACTTT
. TRBD1 TRBJ1-1 TRBV5-1 CASGSGGGEAFF TGCGCCAGCGGATCAGGGGGCGGTGAAGCTTTCTTT
. TRBD1 TRBJ2-7 TRBV27 CASSFTGQAGSYEQYF TGTGCCAGCAGTTTTACGGGACAGGCGGGCTCCTACGAGCAGTACTTC
. . TRBJ2-2 TRBV2 CASSGTGLTGELFF TGTGCCAGCAGTGGGACGGGGCTCACCGGGGAGCTGTTTTTT
. TRBD1 TRBJ1-5 TRBV4-1 CASSQPQGALGNQPQHF TGCGCCAGCAGCCAACCTCAGGGGGCTTTGGGCAATCAGCCCCAGCATTTT
. TRBD1 TRBJ2-2 TRBV5-6 CASSRQGNTGELFF TGTGCCAGCAGCCGACAGGGGAACACCGGGGAGCTGTTTTTT
. TRBD1 TRBJ2-7 TRBV5-4 CASSPGQGTTYEQYF TGTGCCAGCAGCCCAGGACAGGGGACCACCTACGAGCAGTACTTC
. . TRBJ2-1 TRBV7-3 CASSRTGGGSYNEQFF TGTGCCAGCAGCCGCACAGGGGGAGGGAGTTACAATGAGCAGTTCTTC
. . TRBJ1-4 TRBV9 CASSPLDRPTNEKLFF TGTGCCAGCAGCCCTCTGGACAGACCAACTAATGAAAAACTGTTTTTT
. . TRBJ1-1 TRBV6-1 CASSPTRRTEAFF TGTGCCAGCAGTCCAACAAGGAGGACTGAAGCTTTCTTT
. TRBD2 TRBJ2-7 TRBV14 CASSQVPGLAGSYEQYF TGTGCCAGCAGCCAGGTGCCAGGACTAGCGGGTAGCTACGAGCAGTACTTC
. TRBD1 TRBJ2-5 TRBV6-6 CASSPQGYQETQYF TGTGCCAGCAGCCCACAGGGGTACCAAGAGACCCAGTACTTC
. TRBD2 TRBJ2-5 TRBV27 CASSDSSSGGETQYF TGTGCCAGCAGTGATTCTTCTAGCGGGGGGGAGACCCAGTACTTC
once TRBD1 TRBJ2-7 TRBV6-5 CASSWTGRTYEQYF TGTGCCAGCAGCTGGACAGGGCGGACCTACGAGCAGTACTTC
. . TRBJ1-5 TRBV6-1 CASRVTGSNQPQHF TGTGCCAGCAGGGTGACAGGCAGCAATCAGCCCCAGCATTTT
once TRBD1 TRBJ2-1 TRBV10-3 CAIHGQDSSYNEQFF TGTGCCATCCACGGACAGGACAGCTCCTACAATGAGCAGTTCTTC
. TRBD1 TRBJ2-7 TRBV5-1 CASSASGTGIEQYF TGCGCCAGCAGCGCCTCCGGGACAGGGATCGAGCAGTACTTC
. TRBD2 TRBJ2-7 TRBV10-3 CAISDSGSDEQYF TGTGCCATCAGTGATAGCGGGAGCGACGAGCAGTACTTC
. TRBD2 TRBJ2-3 TRBV10-3 CAISEPTSGVDTQYF TGTGCCATCAGTGAACCGACTAGCGGGGTGGATACGCAGTATTTT
few TRBD1 TRBJ1-2 TRBV13 CASSRTGGSYGYTF TGTGCCAGCAGCCGAACAGGGGGGAGCTATGGCTACACCTTC
. TRBD1 TRBJ2-7 TRBV5-1 CASRSYRTGEANEQYF TGCGCCAGCAGGAGCTACCGGACAGGGGAGGCCAACGAGCAGTACTTC
. . TRBJ2-2 TRBV4-1 CASSQATGELFF TGCGCCAGCAGCCAAGCGACCGGGGAGCTGTTTTTT
. . TRBJ2-5 TRBV2 CASGGIQETQYF TGTGCCAGCGGCGGGATCCAAGAGACCCAGTACTTC
. . TRBJ1-4 TRBV10-3 CAISGGRTNEKLFF TGTGCCATCAGTGGAGGGAGGACTAATGAAAAACTGTTTTTT
. . TRBJ2-5 TRBV5-1 CASSSGRGGQETQYF TGCGCCAGCAGCAGTGGACGAGGAGGCCAAGAGACCCAGTACTTC
once . TRBJ1-3 TRBV6-1 CASSFIRGSGNTIYF TGTGCCAGCAGTTTTATAAGGGGCTCTGGAAACACCATATATTTT
. . TRBJ1-1 TRBV19 CASKFTTNTEAFF TGTGCCAGCAAATTTACAACGAACACTGAAGCTTTCTTT
. . TRBJ2-2 TRBV7-9 CASSLGLGDTTGELFF TGTGCCAGCAGCTTAGGTCTGGGGGACACCACCGGGGAGCTGTTTTTT
. . TRBJ2-2 TRBV7-9 CASSSGPTGELFF TGTGCCAGCAGCTCAGGGCCCACCGGGGAGCTGTTTTTT
. TRBD1 TRBJ2-7 TRBV5-1 CASSAEGDSSYEQYF TGCGCCAGCAGCGCCGAAGGGGACAGCTCCTACGAGCAGTACTTC
. . TRBJ1-1 TRBV10-3 CAISEYRVNTEAFF TGTGCCATCAGTGAGTATCGGGTTAACACTGAAGCTTTCTTT
. . TRBJ2-2 TRBV5-6 CASSTFTGELFF TGTGCCAGCAGTACTTTTACCGGGGAGCTGTTTTTT
. . TRBJ1-1 TRBV23-1 CASSRSDSYTNTEAFF TGCGCCAGCAGTCGGTCTGATTCGTACACGAACACTGAAGCTTTCTTT
. . TRBJ1-1 TRBV27 CASSPPPRGNTEAFF TGTGCCAGCAGCCCCCCCCCAAGGGGAAACACTGAAGCTTTCTTT
. TRBD1 TRBJ2-7 TRBV5-1 CASSLEQGTAYEQYF TGCGCCAGCAGCTTGGAACAGGGGACCGCCTACGAGCAGTACTTC
. TRBD2 TRBJ2-7 TRBV6-1 CASSVGLAGGYEQYF TGTGCCAGCAGTGTGGGACTAGCGGGAGGGTACGAGCAGTACTTC
. . TRBJ2-2 TRBV30 CAWRTVNTGELFF TGTGCCTGGAGGACAGTGAACACCGGGGAGCTGTTTTTT
once TRBD1 TRBJ2-7 TRBV9 CASSEGDRVYEQYF TGTGCCAGCAGCGAGGGGGACAGGGTCTACGAGCAGTACTTC
. TRBD1 TRBJ2-7 TRBV6-6 CASSQGQGSYEQYF TGTGCCAGCAGTCAGGGACAGGGTTCCTACGAGCAGTACTTC
. . TRBJ1-2 TRBV6-1 CASRKQVNYGYTF TGTGCCAGCAGGAAACAGGTTAACTATGGCTACACCTTC